The 25 T cell receptor beta chains below come from one sample, sequenced in a study of CD8+ T cells in alopecia areata. Described treatment: oral pan-JAK inhibitor, 5-10 mg twice daily. cDNA serving as the sequencing template came from extracted, reverse transcribed RNA. TCRdb's copy holds only in-frame clones and misses some; the assay was immunoSEQ multiplex PCR. The sample consists of some 110,000 clones, roughly 50% of them appearing once. The source was CD8+ T cells sorted from blood, collected at week 4, from a patient treated with tofacitinib. The receptors were gathered from a human donor with alopecia areata.

V is TRBV4-1 and J is TRBJ1-5; D gene ambiguous. V dropped 0 bases and J dropped 1 base, with 10 bases sitting between them. Germline CDR1 is MGHRA and CDR2 is YSYEKL. The CDR3 runs to 16 residues. The CDR3 DNA sequence: TGCGCCAGCAGCCAAGAAAAGGGTTCGAGCAATCAGCCCCAGCATTTT. Translated, it gives CASSQEKGSSNQPQHF.

V is TRBV29-1 and J is TRBJ2-7; D is unclear. This CDR3 region has 13 residues. Germline CDR1 is SQVTM and CDR2 is ANQGSEA. Trimming removed 4 bases at V and 3 bases at J, with 13 bases between. This chain's CDR3 is CSVAWGPVYEQYF. DNA for the CDR3: TGCAGCGTTGCATGGGGTCCGGTCTACGAGCAGTACTTC.

V is TRBV30 and J is TRBJ2-1, with D perhaps TRBD2 (6 bases). This CDR3 contains 15 residues. The germline V gene has CDR1 GTSNPN and CDR2 SVGIG (reference sequence). Trimming cost V 0 bases and J 4 bases, with 13 bases left between them. This CDR3 is CAWSVPGLDYNEQFF. The CDR3 DNA reads TGTGCCTGGAGTGTTCCGGGACTTGATTACAATGAGCAGTTCTTC.

CDR3 bases: TGTGCCACCAGCAGAGCCCCAGGACAGGGTTACAATGAGCAGTTCTTC. Translating it yields CATSRAPGQGYNEQFF. The chain links TRBV15 to TRBJ2-1, with 8 bases aligning to TRBD1. CDR3 length equals 16 residues. CDR1 and CDR2 (germline): LNHNV, YYDKDF (reference sequence). The trim removed 1 base at V and 4 bases at J, leaving 6 bases unmatched.

The chain is built from TRBV7-2 and TRBJ2-1, with D uncertain. The CDR3 runs to 14 residues. Looked up from germline, CDR1 is SGHTA and CDR2 is FQGNSA. Trimming left V 2 bases short and J 0 bases short, with 5 bases between. The CDR3 reads CASSLLVSYNEQFF. The DNA of the CDR3 is TGTGCCAGCAGCTTACTCGTCTCCTACAATGAGCAGTTCTTC.

This clone was observed a few times. The chain carries TRBV4-2 and TRBJ1-5; D not resolved. V was cut by 1 base and J by 0 bases, with 10 bases left in between. This CDR3 region has 16 residues. CDR1 is LGHNA and CDR2 is YNFKEQ in the germline V gene. The CDR3 nucleotides are TGTGCCAGCAGCCAAGTCGGTTCAGTTAGCAATCAGCCCCAGCATTTT. Protein sequence: CASSQVGSVSNQPQHF.

About this clone: The identical CDR3 is also encoded by other nucleotide sequences in the sample. The DNA for the CDR3 is TGTGCCAGCAGCCCCCCAGGTAGCACTGAAGCTTTCTTT. This encodes CASSPPGSTEAFF. The chain uses TRBV7-9 and TRBJ1-1, with D unresolved. Germline assignment: CDR1 SEHNR and CDR2 FQNEAQ (reference sequence). The CDR3 covers 13 residues. Trimming took 5 bases from V and 4 from J, leaving 11 bases between them.

This clone has more than one count but fewer than ten. The V call is TRBV30, the J call TRBJ2-7; TRBD2 matches at 7 bases. This CDR3 comprises 18 residues. The V and J ends lost 3 bases and 0 bases, in that order; junction bases with no gene match: 17. The V gene's germline CDR1 is GTSNPN and CDR2 SVGIG (reference sequence). CDR3 coding DNA: TGTGCCTGGAGCATAAGCGGCGGGGGATATTTGAGCTCCTACGAGCAGTACTTC. Amino acid sequence: CAWSISGGGYLSSYEQYF.

This clone turned up a few times. This chain links TRBV29-1 with TRBJ2-3; D gene unclear. CDR1 and CDR2 from the germline V gene are SQVTM and ANQGSEA. The CDR3 is 13 amino acids. Trimming cost V 3 bases and J 6 bases, with 13 bases left between them. CDR3: CSVEESVRDTQYF. The CDR3 DNA is TGCAGCGTTGAGGAATCCGTGAGGGATACGCAGTATTTT.

This chain uses TRBV5-1 with TRBJ2-7, with D perhaps matching TRBD1 (6 bases). Germline loops: CDR1 SGHRS, CDR2 YFSETQ. Trimming took 1 base from V and 5 from J, leaving 13 bases between them. The length of the CDR3 is 14 residues. CDR3 DNA: TGCGCCAGCAGCTTGACAGGGTTTGGGCACGAGCAGTACTTC. This codes for CASSLTGFGHEQYF. The variable domain in full, completed from reference TRBV5-1 and TRBJ2-7, reads KAGVTQTPRYLIKTRGQQVTLSCSPISGHRSVSWYQQTPGQGLQFLFEYFSETQRNKGNFPGRFSGRQFSNSRSEMNVSTLELGDSALYLCASSLTGFGHEQYFGPGTRLTVT.

The chain has TRBV5-4 and TRBJ2-1; D not certain. CDR3 size: 12 residues. With 4 bases removed from V and 4 bases from J, the gap between germline ends came to 6 bases. CDR1 SGHNT and CDR2 YYREEE come from the germline V gene (reference sequence). CDR3 loop: CASSVTYNEQFF. CDR3 bases: TGTGCCAGCAGCGTCACTTACAATGAGCAGTTCTTC.

The CDR3 reads CACAASGTYNYGYTF. The DNA for the CDR3 is TGTGCCTGCGCAGCCTCAGGAACCTATAACTATGGCTACACCTTC. The chain carries TRBV30 and TRBJ1-2; D uncertain. The CDR3 runs to 15 residues. V lost 6 bases and J 1 base, leaving 18 bases between the germline ends. Germline-derived CDR1 and CDR2 are GTSNPN and SVGIG (reference sequence). Drawing the rest from reference TRBV30 and TRBJ1-2, the complete variable domain is SQTIHQWPATLVQPVGSPLSLECTVEGTSNPNLYWYRQAAGRGLQLLFYSVGIGQISSEVPQNLSASRPQDRQFILSSKKLLLSDSGFYLCACAASGTYNYGYTFGSGTRLTVV.

V usage is TRBV15 and J usage is TRBJ1-1, with 10 bases lining up with TRBD1. This CDR3 comprises 15 residues. CDR1 is LNHNV and CDR2 is YYDKDF in the germline V gene (reference sequence). Trimming cost V 2 bases and J 1 base; bases outside gene matches: 1. CDR3 bases: TGTGCCACCAGCAGACGGACAGGGGGGAACACTGAAGCTTTCTTT. This gives the protein CATSRRTGGNTEAFF.

The CDR3 region has the DNA TGTGCCTGGAACGGACTAGCGGGGACGAACGAGCAGTACTTC. It is translated as CAWNGLAGTNEQYF. The chain links TRBV30 to TRBJ2-7; 12 bases are shared with TRBD2. The CDR3 is made up of 14 amino acids. J lost 5 bases, V lost 4 bases, and 6 bases had no gene match. Germline loops: CDR1 GTSNPN, CDR2 SVGIG (reference sequence).

The J gene is TRBJ2-7, the V gene TRBV30; the D gene could be TRBD1 or TRBD2 (5 bases each). V was pared by 0 bases and J by 5 bases, with 14 bases between. Germline V gives CDR1 GTSNPN, CDR2 SVGIG (reference sequence). The CDR3 has 14 residues. The CDR3 nucleotides read TGTGCCTGGAGTGTAACCCCCTTGGGGGACGAGCAGTACTTC. This codes for CAWSVTPLGDEQYF. Supplemented by reference TRBV30 and TRBJ2-7, the full variable domain reads SQTIHQWPATLVQPVGSPLSLECTVEGTSNPNLYWYRQAAGRGLQLLFYSVGIGQISSEVPQNLSASRPQDRQFILSSKKLLLSDSGFYLCAWSVTPLGDEQYFGPGTRLTVT.

This clone was seen more than once but under ten times. The V and J genes are TRBV29-1 and TRBJ2-7; tentatively, D is TRBD1 (6 bases). This CDR3 comprises 13 residues. Trimming cost V 5 bases and J 0 bases, with 11 bases left between them. The germline CDR1 and CDR2 sequences are SQVTM and ANQGSEA. CDR3 DNA: TGCAGCGTTCAGGGGCCGACCTCCTACGAGCAGTACTTC. Its translation is CSVQGPTSYEQYF.

This clone was counted only a few times. CDR3 bases: TGTGCCAGCAGTCCCGGGACAGGGGTTTTCGATGAGCAGTTCTTC. Its protein product is CASSPGTGVFDEQFF. The V and J genes are TRBV27 and TRBJ2-1, with 10 bases that match TRBD1. The CDR3 spans 15 residues. Germline CDR1 is MNHEY and CDR2 is SMNVEV (reference sequence). V was clipped by 5 bases and J by 8 bases; unmatched bases: 9.

This chain joins TRBV7-2 and TRBJ2-7; D is perhaps TRBD2 (6 bases). CDR1 is SGHTA, CDR2 FQGNSA, per germline. V lost 0 bases, J lost 2 bases, and 11 bases lay in between. This CDR3 is 15 amino acids long. CDR3 region: CASSLAGGGTYEQYF. For the CDR3, the DNA is TGTGCCAGCAGCTTAGCTGGGGGAGGTACCTACGAGCAGTACTTC.

V gene TRBV7-6 combines with J gene TRBJ2-5, with D uncertain. Germline loops: CDR1 SGHVS, CDR2 FNYEAQ. V was pared by 4 bases and J by 4 bases, with 4 bases between. CDR3 length equals 11 residues. CDR3 sequence: CASSSAETQYF. Here the CDR3 DNA reads TGTGCCAGCAGCTCGGCAGAGACCCAGTACTTC.

The table lists this clone with a few counts. The rearrangement uses TRBV10-3 and TRBJ2-3; D tentatively fits TRBD1 or TRBD2 (6 bases each). The CDR3 is 15 amino acids. V was cut by 6 bases and J by 3 bases, with 16 bases left in between. Germline V lookup: CDR1 ENHRY, CDR2 SYGVKD. For the CDR3, the DNA is TGTGCCATCAGGACAAGGGGGGCCAGGACAGATACGCAGTATTTT. Translating gives CAIRTRGARTDTQYF.

The J gene is TRBJ2-5, the V gene TRBV29-1; D may correspond to TRBD1 or TRBD2 (5 bases each). The CDR3 sequence is 13 residues long. Germline V CDR1 and CDR2: SQVTM, ANQGSEA. V dropped 1 base and J dropped 5 bases, with 11 bases sitting between them. The CDR3, as DNA: TGCAGCGTTGAAGCCGGGGCGGAGGAGACCCAGTACTTC. Protein product: CSVEAGAEETQYF.

This chain uses TRBV5-1 with TRBJ2-1; 9 bases match TRBD1. V lost 0 bases and J lost 4; bases outside the gene matches: 5. The germline V gene has CDR1 SGHRS and CDR2 YFSETQ. This CDR3 is built from 16 residues. CDR3: CASSLEGQGRYNEQFF. As DNA, the CDR3 is TGCGCCAGCAGCTTGGAAGGACAGGGGCGATACAATGAGCAGTTCTTC.

The V and J genes are TRBV25-1 and TRBJ2-7; unclear D gene. The CDR3 spans 11 residues. Germline V gives CDR1 MGHDK, CDR2 SYGVNS. The V end was cut by 4 bases, the J end by 0 bases, with 1 base between. CDR3 amino acids: CASSVSYEQYF. The CDR3 DNA sequence: TGTGCCAGCAGTGTCTCCTACGAGCAGTACTTC.

V is TRBV27 and J is TRBJ1-1; perhaps TRBD1 as D (6 bases). From germline, CDR1 is MNHEY and CDR2 SMNVEV (reference sequence). Trimming stripped 6 bases from V and 0 bases from J, with 17 bases between. CDR3 length equals 16 residues. CDR3 sequence (DNA): TGTGCCAGCAGCCCGGCGGCAGGGGATATGAACACTGAAGCTTTCTTT. This encodes CASSPAAGDMNTEAFF.

In regard to this clone: Sequence at one end of the junction differs from germline and may be a read error. V usage is TRBV6-5 and J usage is TRBJ2-1; D may be TRBD1 (5 bases). The CDR3 loop spans 14 amino acids. CDR1 and CDR2 (germline): MNHEY, SVGAGI. This chain's CDR3 is CASSSTRVYDEQFF. The CDR3 DNA sequence: TGTGCCAGCAGTTCCACCAGGGTCTACGATGAGCAGTTCTTC.